This is a list of T cell receptor beta chains from one sample in a study of beta chain features in type 1 diabetes. Clones were sequenced by immunoSEQ multiplex PCR, and TCRdb holds only the in-frame ones, with some missing. The data contain about 150,000 clones, about a tenth of them seen just once; the ten biggest clones take up more than 0.4%. The specimen sequenced was central memory CD4+ T cells from blood. These receptors came from a man aged 25-40 years with type 1 diabetes. The CDR3 runs from the conserved cysteine through the conserved F or W. D genes are given only for firm matches. Size values are once, few and many counts, or a class for expanded clones, and some rows have none.

>TRBJ1-1|TRBD1|-|TRBV11-2
CASSSETGRFTEAFF
TGTGCCAGCAGCTCTGAGACAGGGCGATTCACTGAAGCTTTCTTT
>TRBJ2-4|-|few|TRBV9
CASSPRVSGSNIQYF
TGTGCCAGCAGCCCACGAGTTAGCGGATCAAACATTCAGTACTTC
>TRBJ2-7|-|few|TRBV29-1
CSVGTQTYEQYF
TGCAGCGTTGGGACTCAGACCTACGAGCAGTACTTC
>TRBJ2-4|TRBD1|few|TRBV7-2
CASSVSQGAGIQYF
TGTGCCAGCAGCGTTAGCCAGGGGGCGGGCATTCAGTACTTC
>TRBJ2-2|TRBD2|few|TRBV2
CASRTSGSNTGELFF
TGTGCCAGCCGCACTAGCGGTTCGAACACCGGGGAGCTGTTTTTT
>TRBJ2-1|TRBD2|few|TRBV5-6
CASSPRWLAGGFNEQFF
TGTGCCAGCAGTCCCCGGTGGCTAGCGGGAGGGTTCAATGAGCAGTTCTTC
>TRBJ1-5|-|-|TRBV4-1
CASSQDPRPNQPQHF
TGCGCCAGCAGCCAAGATCCCAGGCCGAATCAGCCCCAGCATTTT
>TRBJ1-5|-|few|TRBV7-2
CASSVDRNYQPQHF
TGTGCCAGCAGCGTCGACAGAAATTATCAGCCCCAGCATTTT
>TRBJ2-1|-|-|TRBV2
CASSEASGPYNEQFF
TGTGCCAGCAGTGAAGCGAGCGGCCCCTACAATGAGCAGTTCTTC
>TRBJ2-7|TRBD1|few|TRBV6-1
CASSGDRGLEQYF
TGTGCCAGCAGTGGGGACAGGGGGCTTGAGCAGTACTTC
>TRBJ2-1|-|few|TRBV4-2
CASSQAWGADNEQFF
TGTGCCAGCAGCCAGGCCTGGGGAGCGGACAATGAGCAGTTCTTC
>TRBJ2-1|TRBD2|-|TRBV15
CATSRASGVYNEQFF
TGTGCCACCAGCAGAGCTAGCGGGGTGTACAATGAGCAGTTCTTC
>TRBJ2-7|-|-|TRBV19
CASSFTYSYEQYF
TGTGCCAGTAGTTTTACATACTCCTACGAGCAGTACTTC
>TRBJ2-7|TRBD2|-|TRBV5-1
CASSLERGRVLEQYF
TGCGCCAGCAGCTTGGAACGCGGGAGGGTGCTCGAGCAGTACTTC
>TRBJ1-1|-|few|TRBV18
CASSAINGEAFF
TGTGCCAGCTCGGCGATTAACGGGGAAGCTTTCTTT
>TRBJ1-1|-|few|TRBV7-9
CASSRRGEEAFF
TGTGCCAGCAGCAGGAGGGGTGAGGAAGCTTTCTTT
>TRBJ2-1|TRBD1|few|TRBV20-1
CSAQRQGAQFF
TGCAGTGCTCAACGACAGGGGGCGCAGTTCTTC
>TRBJ2-3|-|-|TRBV7-8
CATLAERTDTQYF
TGTGCCACTTTAGCGGAGCGCACAGATACGCAGTATTTT
>TRBJ1-3|-|-|TRBV5-1
CASSPGESGNTIYF
TGCGCCAGCAGCCCGGGAGAGTCTGGAAACACCATATATTTT
>TRBJ2-7|TRBD2|few|TRBV28
CASGTTTYEQYF
TGTGCCAGCGGGACTACCACCTACGAGCAGTACTTC
>TRBJ1-2|TRBD1|-|TRBV7-3
CASSTGQRSYGYTF
TGTGCCAGCAGCACGGGACAGCGGTCCTATGGCTACACCTTC
>TRBJ1-1|-|few|TRBV14
CASSQNGERLGEAFF
TGTGCCAGCAGCCAAAACGGGGAACGGCTGGGGGAAGCTTTCTTT
>TRBJ2-7|-|many|TRBV6-6
CASSYGQIYEQYF
TGTGCCAGCAGTTACGGGCAGATCTACGAGCAGTACTTC
>TRBJ2-5|-|few|TRBV7-2
CASSSYQETQYF
TGTGCCAGCAGCTCTTACCAAGAGACCCAGTACTTC
>TRBJ2-3|-|few|TRBV5-1
CASRMDGDSTDTQYF
TGCGCCAGCAGGATGGACGGGGATTCCACAGATACGCAGTATTTT
>TRBJ2-3|TRBD2|few|TRBV5-1
CATSREATDTQYF
TGCGCCACCTCCCGGGAGGCCACAGATACGCAGTATTTT
>TRBJ2-7|TRBD2|-|TRBV7-2
CASSRTSGGPYEQYF
TGTGCCAGCAGCCGGACTAGCGGGGGACCCTACGAGCAGTACTTC
>TRBJ1-4|-|few|TRBV28
CASSFGEGKLFF
TGTGCCAGCAGTTTCGGGGAGGGAAAACTGTTTTTT